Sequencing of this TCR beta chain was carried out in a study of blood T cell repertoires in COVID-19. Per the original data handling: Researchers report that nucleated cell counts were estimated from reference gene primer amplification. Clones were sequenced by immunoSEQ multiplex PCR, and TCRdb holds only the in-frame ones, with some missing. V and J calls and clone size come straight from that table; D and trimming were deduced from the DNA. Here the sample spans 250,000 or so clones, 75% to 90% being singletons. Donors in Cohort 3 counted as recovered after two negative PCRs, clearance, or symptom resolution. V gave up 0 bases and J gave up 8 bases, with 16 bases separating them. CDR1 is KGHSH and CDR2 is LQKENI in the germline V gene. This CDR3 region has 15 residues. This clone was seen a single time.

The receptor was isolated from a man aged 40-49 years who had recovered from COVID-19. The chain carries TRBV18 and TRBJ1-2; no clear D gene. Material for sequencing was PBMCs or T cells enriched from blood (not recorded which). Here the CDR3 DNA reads TGTGCCAGCTCACCACCATCCTTGCCAGTGCAAGGCTACACCTTC. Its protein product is CASSPPSLPVQGYTF. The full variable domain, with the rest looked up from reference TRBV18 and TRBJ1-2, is NAGVMQNPRHLVRRRGQEARLRCSPMKGHSHVYWYRQLPEEGLKFMVYLQKENIIDESGMPKERFSAEFPKEGPSILRIQQVVRGDSAAYFCASSPPSLPVQGYTFGSGTRLTVV.